These 3 T cell receptor beta chains were all obtained from the same sample, sequenced in a study of T cells in Graves' hyperthyroidism and ophthalmopathy. TCR beta CDR3 sequences were amplified from RNA transcripts. TCR CDR3 regions were first amplified by RT-PCR with HTBI primers. TCRdb passed the multiplex PCR reads through MiXCR, listing each CDR3 protein once. The sample consists of some 460,000 distinct CDR3 sequences, 15% to 19% of them appearing once. The source material was blood. These receptors originate from a woman between 18 and 30 years old with Graves' hyperthyroidism.

The gene calls are TRBV7-2 and TRBJ2-7, with 7 positions matching TRBD2. The CDR3 has 15 amino acids. Germline V CDR1 and CDR2: SGHTA, FQGNSA. Trimming removed 0 bases from V and 0 bases from J; junction bases left unmatched: 2. The CDR3 coding sequence is TGTGCCAGCAGCTTAGCTGGGGGGGACTCCTACGAGCAGTACTTC. This gives the protein CASSLAGGDSYEQYF.

This sequence joins TRBV19 and TRBJ2-2, with D possibly being TRBD2 (5 bases). Germline V lookup: CDR1 LNHDA, CDR2 SQIVND (reference sequence). The CDR3 runs 14 residues. Deletions cut 2 bases from V and 5 bases from J, with 9 bases between. CDR3 loop: CASSISSGTGELFF. For the CDR3, the DNA is TGTGCCAGTAGTATATCCTCGGGGACCGGGGAGCTGTTTTTT.

This clonotype was detected many times. V and J are TRBV10-3 and TRBJ2-7; perhaps TRBD2 as D (6 bases). The V gene's germline CDR1 is ENHRY and CDR2 SYGVKD. The CDR3 is 15 amino acids. V shed 4 bases and J shed 2 bases, with 15 bases lying between them. The CDR3 DNA reads TGTGCCATCAGTGGTGTGGAGGGGCGGCCCTACGAGCAGTACTTC. Protein sequence: CAISGVEGRPYEQYF.